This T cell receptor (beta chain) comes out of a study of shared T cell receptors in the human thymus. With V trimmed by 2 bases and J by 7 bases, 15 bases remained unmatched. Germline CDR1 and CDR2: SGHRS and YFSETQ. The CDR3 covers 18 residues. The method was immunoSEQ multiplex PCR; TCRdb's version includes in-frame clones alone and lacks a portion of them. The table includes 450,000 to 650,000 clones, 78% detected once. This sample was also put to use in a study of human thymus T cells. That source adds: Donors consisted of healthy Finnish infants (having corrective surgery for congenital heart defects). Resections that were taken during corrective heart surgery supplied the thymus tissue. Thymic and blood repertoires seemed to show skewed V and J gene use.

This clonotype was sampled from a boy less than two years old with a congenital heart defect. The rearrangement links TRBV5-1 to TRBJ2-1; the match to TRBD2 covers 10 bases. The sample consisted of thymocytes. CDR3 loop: CASSFGQWGSGRGNEQFF. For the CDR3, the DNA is TGCGCCAGCAGCTTCGGGCAGTGGGGAAGCGGGAGGGGGAATGAGCAGTTCTTC. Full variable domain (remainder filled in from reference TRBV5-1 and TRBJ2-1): KAGVTQTPRYLIKTRGQQVTLSCSPISGHRSVSWYQQTPGQGLQFLFEYFSETQRNKGNFPGRFSGRQFSNSRSEMNVSTLELGDSALYLCASSFGQWGSGRGNEQFFGPGTRLTVL.